This T cell receptor beta chain was profiled in a study of blood T cell repertoires in COVID-19. The V segment lost 4 bases and the J segment 2 bases; nucleotides outside the gene matches: 4. CDR1 is LGHDT, CDR2 YNNKEL, per germline (reference sequence). The CDR3 has 14 residues. Measured with immunoSEQ multiplex PCR; TCRdb has only the in-frame clones, and not every one. The sample contains about 480,000 clones, roughly nine tenths of which appear only once. The sequencing sample was made of peripheral blood. The gene calls are TRBV3-1 (or the pseudogene TRBV3-2) and TRBJ2-5; 7 bases fit TRBD1. This clonotype was obtained from a man aged 18 to 35 with COVID-19, enrolled during active disease. CDR3 sequence (DNA): TGTGCCAGCAGCCGAGCCAGGGGGCAAGAGACCCAGTACTTC. This translates into CASSRARGQETQYF.